Below, one T cell receptor beta chain is given with its context. Germline values: CDR1 SGHNT, CDR2 YYREEE (reference sequence). This CDR3 region has 13 residues. V was cut by 4 bases and J by 9 bases, with 14 bases left in between. This record belongs to a study of blood T cell repertoires in COVID-19. The data were produced by immunoSEQ multiplex PCR, yet TCRdb's version contains in-frame clones alone and is incomplete. The table has 60,000 to 75,000 clones, 86% seen once; the top ten hold roughly 3.6%. The chain employs TRBV5-4 and TRBJ2-1; D not certain. The sequence was obtained from a man aged 70 or older with active COVID-19. The sequencing sample was made of peripheral blood. CDR3 sequence (DNA): TGTGCCAGCAGCCCCCGCCTTCCGGGTGAGCAGTTCTTC. It specifies CASSPRLPGEQFF.